The 23 T cell receptor beta chains below come from one sample, sequenced in a study of blood T cell repertoires in COVID-19. Clones were sequenced by immunoSEQ multiplex PCR, and TCRdb holds only the in-frame ones, with some missing. Of around 9,700 clones in the sample, nearly 90% were seen once. Material for sequencing was peripheral blood. These receptors came from a man aged 25 to 40 with active or convalescent COVID-19.

The chain has TRBV14 and TRBJ2-3; D is ambiguous. The length of the CDR3 is 16 residues. Germline assignment: CDR1 SGHDN and CDR2 FVKESK. Trimming left V 4 bases short and J 1 base short, with 15 bases between. The CDR3 is CASSPLSSSGTDTQYF. CDR3 in DNA: TGTGCCAGCAGCCCCCTGAGTAGCTCTGGCACAGATACGCAGTATTTT. The full variable domain, completed using reference TRBV14 and TRBJ2-3, is EAGVTQFPSHSVIEKGQTVTLRCDPISGHDNLYWYRRVMGKEIKFLLHFVKESKQDESGMPNNRFLAERTGGTYSTLKVQPAELEDSGVYFCASSPLSSSGTDTQYFGPGTRLTVL.

This rearrangement joins TRBV5-1 to TRBJ1-1; a weak D match, TRBD1 (5 bases). Trimming took 4 bases from V and 7 from J, leaving 14 bases between them. The CDR3 extends over 13 amino acids. Germline assignment: CDR1 SGHRS and CDR2 YFSETQ. The chain's CDR3 is CASSPGLRGEAFF. The CDR3 DNA is TGCGCCAGCAGCCCGGGACTTAGGGGTGAAGCTTTCTTT.

The chain links TRBV2 to TRBJ1-5; 8 nucleotides align to TRBD1. The CDR3 runs 15 residues. Germline V gene lookup returns CDR1 SNHLY and CDR2 FYNNEI. The V gene end was trimmed by 5 bases and the J gene end by 7 bases; junction bases not matched to a gene: 10. CDR3 in amino acids: CASSPTGGHGQPQHF. The CDR3 region has the DNA TGTGCCAGCAGTCCAACAGGGGGACATGGCCAGCCCCAGCATTTT. Full variable domain (outside the CDR3, taken from reference TRBV2 and TRBJ1-5): EPEVTQTPSHQVTQMGQEVILRCVPISNHLYFYWYRQILGQKVEFLVSFYNNEISEKSEIFDDQFSVERPDGSNFTLKIRSTKLEDSAMYFCASSPTGGHGQPQHFGDGTRLSIL.

Note on this clone: The sample carries other DNA sequences with the same CDR3. This sequence joins TRBV30 and TRBJ1-5; TRBD1 might be the D (5 bases). Germline-derived CDR1 and CDR2 are GTSNPN and SVGIG (reference sequence). The V gene lost 2 bases and the J gene lost 5 bases, with 10 bases spanning the gap. This CDR3 spans 13 amino acids. In nucleotides, the CDR3 is TGTGCCTGGAGTCGTCAGGGTGATCAGCCCCAGCATTTT. Translated: CAWSRQGDQPQHF.

In nucleotides, the CDR3 is TGTGCCAGCAGCTACCCAGAAAGGGGCCAGCCCCAGCATTTT. Its translation is CASSYPERGQPQHF. J is TRBJ1-5 and V is TRBV7-9; perhaps TRBD1 as D (5 bases). Germline CDR1 reads SEHNR; CDR2 reads FQNEAQ (reference sequence). Trimming took 4 bases from V and 7 from J, leaving 14 bases between them. The CDR3 runs 14 residues.

The chain employs TRBV9 and TRBJ2-1; TRBD2 aligns across 10 bases. In germline, CDR1 is SGDLS, CDR2 YYNGEE. The CDR3 extends over 15 amino acids. Trimming cost V 3 bases and J 4 bases; bases outside gene matches: 4. The CDR3 protein is CASSASGGVYNEQFF. The CDR3 DNA reads TGTGCCAGCAGCGCGAGCGGGGGGGTTTACAATGAGCAGTTCTTC.

V gene TRBV7-9 combines with J gene TRBJ2-5; tentative D call: TRBD1 (6 bases). The CDR3 loop spans 15 amino acids. Per germline, CDR1 SEHNR and CDR2 FQNEAQ (reference sequence). V was clipped by 4 bases and J by 1 base, with 13 bases between them. CDR3 protein: CASSYLQGSQETQYF. In nucleotides, the CDR3 is TGTGCCAGCAGCTACCTACAGGGAAGCCAAGAGACCCAGTACTTC.

The DNA of the CDR3 is TGTGCCAGTACCACCCCGGGACTAGCGGGGGGCAATGAGCAGTTCTTC. Translating it yields CASTTPGLAGGNEQFF. The chain is built from TRBV19 and TRBJ2-1, with 15 nucleotides matching TRBD2. V trimming: 7 bases; J trimming: 6 bases; junction bases outside the gene matches: 7. Looked up from germline, CDR1 is LNHDA and CDR2 is SQIVND (reference sequence). The CDR3 sequence is 16 residues long.

This clone occurred a few times. The V and J genes are TRBV12-5 and TRBJ1-1, with 9 bases that match TRBD1. V lost 2 bases to trimming and J lost 6 bases; unmatched junction nucleotides: 4. Per the germline V gene, CDR1 is LGHNT and CDR2 is FRNRAP. The CDR3 extends over 14 amino acids. The CDR3 spells CASGLWDRAPEAFF. The CDR3 DNA follows: TGTGCTAGTGGTTTGTGGGACAGGGCCCCTGAAGCTTTCTTT.

CDR3 nucleotide sequence: TGTGCCAGCAGCCAAGATTGGCAGGGGGCTGGGGCCAACGTCCTGACTTTC. This translates into CASSQDWQGAGANVLTF. This rearrangement joins TRBV4-2 to TRBJ2-6, with 7 bases that match TRBD1. CDR3 length: 17 amino acids. CDR1 LGHNA and CDR2 YNFKEQ come from the germline V gene. After removal of 0 bases from V and 2 bases from J, the junction contained 4 bases not matched to a gene.

In its sample, this clone was seen a few times. This chain connects TRBV7-8 to TRBJ1-5; a possible D gene is TRBD1 (6 bases). There are 15 residues in the CDR3. Germline CDR1 SGHVS, CDR2 FQNEAQ. V lost 5 bases to trimming and J lost 6 bases, with 17 bases between them. For the CDR3, the DNA is TGTGCCAGCAGCCCCCGGGACACACGGGTTCAGCCCCAGCATTTT. It codes for CASSPRDTRVQPQHF.

This chain links TRBV19 with TRBJ1-1; no definite D call. The CDR3 totals 16 residues. Trimming removed 3 bases at V and 4 bases at J, with 18 bases between. Germline lookup yields CDR1 LNHDA and CDR2 SQIVND (reference sequence). Here the CDR3 DNA reads TGTGCCAGTAGTATTTCTGGTCTAGGGAGTGGCACTGAAGCTTTCTTT. As protein: CASSISGLGSGTEAFF.

DNA for the CDR3: TGTGCCAGCAGTTCTGACAGCTACAATGAGCAGTTCTTC. Amino acid sequence: CASSSDSYNEQFF. The chain links TRBV6-1 to TRBJ2-1; tentatively, D is TRBD1 (5 bases). The CDR3 runs to 13 residues. Germline lookup yields CDR1 MNHNS and CDR2 SASEGT. Deletions cut 5 bases from V and 3 bases from J, with 8 bases between.

The V and J genes are TRBV11-2 and TRBJ1-6; D ambiguous. Trimming stripped 5 bases from V and 10 bases from J, with 9 bases between. The CDR3 contains 12 residues. Per germline, CDR1 SGHAT and CDR2 FQNNGV. The CDR3, as DNA: TGTGCCAGCAGCGCCTTGGAGTCACCCCTCCACTTT. It yields the protein CASSALESPLHF.

The chain carries TRBV5-8 and TRBJ2-1, with a possible D match to TRBD2 (5 bases). CDR1 SGHTS and CDR2 YDEGEE come from the germline V gene. The CDR3 is 14 amino acids. V shed 3 bases and J shed 4 bases, with 11 bases lying between them. CDR3 DNA: TGTGCCAGCAGCTCGGGGTACGTGTACAATGAGCAGTTCTTC. Amino acid sequence: CASSSGYVYNEQFF. The variable domain in full, with the rest retrieved from reference TRBV5-8 and TRBJ2-1, is EAGVTQSPTHLIKTRGQQATLRCSPISGHTSVYWYQQALGLGLQFLLWYDEGEERNRGNFPPRFSGRQFPNYSSELNVNALELEDSALYLCASSSGYVYNEQFFGPGTRLTVL.

The chain carries TRBV4-1 and TRBJ1-6, with D possibly matching TRBD1 (6 bases). The V gene's germline CDR1 is MGHRA and CDR2 YSYEKL. The CDR3 covers 16 residues. V shed 4 bases and J shed 8 bases, with 18 bases lying between them. The CDR3 coding sequence is TGCGCCAGCAGCCTTGACAGGTTCCGTGATGATTCACCCCTCCACTTT. Translating it yields CASSLDRFRDDSPLHF.

The genes are TRBV3-1 (or the pseudogene TRBV3-2) and TRBJ2-7, with D possibly TRBD2 on 6 matching bases. V dropped 4 bases and J dropped 5 bases, with 12 bases sitting between them. The CDR3 contains 13 residues. The V gene's germline CDR1 is LGHDT and CDR2 YNNKEL (reference sequence). The CDR3 reads CASSPGGVDEQYF. Here the CDR3 DNA reads TGTGCCAGCAGCCCCGGAGGGGTGGACGAGCAGTACTTC.

This chain links TRBV4-1 with TRBJ2-5; TRBD2 agrees at 11 bases. Per the germline V gene, CDR1 is MGHRA and CDR2 is YSYEKL. This CDR3 spans 16 amino acids. V was clipped by 1 base and J by 1 base; unmatched bases: 2. The CDR3 DNA reads TGCGCCAGCAGCCAAGGACTAGCGGGACTCCAAGAGACCCAGTACTTC. It is translated as CASSQGLAGLQETQYF.

This sequence joins TRBV6-6 and TRBJ1-6; D remains unclear. Per germline, CDR1 MNHNY and CDR2 SVGAGI (reference sequence). The CDR3 is 14 residues long. V was shortened by 8 bases and J by 10 bases, with 18 bases between the two germline ends. Here the CDR3 DNA reads TGTGCCAGCTCACTCGGGGAATCAGAATCACCCCTCCACTTT. Residues: CASSLGESESPLHF.

The V gene is TRBV18, the J gene TRBJ2-1; perhaps TRBD2 as D (6 bases). Germline-derived CDR1 and CDR2 are KGHSH and LQKENI. V gave up 3 bases and J gave up 6 bases, with 18 bases separating them. This CDR3 region has 16 residues. CDR3 in DNA: TGTGCCAGCTCACCTTCTCATCCCGAAGCGGGCAATGAGCAGTTCTTC. Its protein is CASSPSHPEAGNEQFF.

CDR3 in amino acids: CASRGAGGTGELFF. The CDR3 region has the DNA TGTGCCAGCAGAGGGGCGGGGGGCACCGGGGAGCTGTTTTTT. This chain uses TRBV3-1 (or the pseudogene TRBV3-2) with TRBJ2-2, with TRBD2 identical over 8 bases. J was trimmed by 4 bases and V by 6 bases; bases with no gene match: 4. This CDR3 region has 14 residues. CDR1 and CDR2 from the germline V gene are LGHDT and YNNKEL (reference sequence).

This chain connects TRBV5-5 to TRBJ2-5, with 8 nucleotides matching TRBD1. Per the germline V gene, CDR1 is SGHKS and CDR2 is YYEKEE (reference sequence). V dropped 2 bases and J dropped 4; count of bases not matched to a gene: 4. The CDR3 extends over 14 amino acids. In DNA form, the CDR3 reads TGTGCCAGCAGCTTCAGGGGGCCGGGAGAGACCCAGTACTTC. It specifies CASSFRGPGETQYF.

The chain uses TRBV5-4 and TRBJ2-5; D remains unclear. Germline V CDR1 and CDR2: SGHNT, YYREEE (reference sequence). The germline V and J ends were trimmed by 5 bases and 1 base, with 12 bases remaining between them. The CDR3 has 14 residues. The CDR3 is CASSFRLTQETQYF. The DNA of the CDR3 is TGTGCCAGCAGTTTCAGGCTAACCCAAGAGACCCAGTACTTC. The complete variable domain, with remaining parts taken from reference TRBV5-4 and TRBJ2-5, reads ETGVTQSPTHLIKTRGQQVTLRCSSQSGHNTVSWYQQALGQGPQFIFQYYREEENGRGNFPPRFSGLQFPNYSSELNVNALELDDSALYLCASSFRLTQETQYFGPGTRLLVL.